Shown below are 32 T cell receptor beta chains from a single sample sequenced in a study of shared clonotypes between healthy human individuals. Using immunoSEQ multiplex PCR, the repertoire was profiled, and TCRdb retains in-frame clones only, with some absent. Of 2.5 million or so clones listed, around 90% were seen once; the top ten hold over 0.12%. The material sequenced was naive CD4+ T cells sorted from blood. Subset denoted: CD45RA+ positively selected. These receptors all stem from a man aged 18 to 30 in good health.

This CDR3 is CASSQGQVYEQYF. CDR3 bases: TGCGCCAGCAGCCAGGGACAGGTCTACGAGCAGTACTTC. This rearrangement joins TRBV5-1 to TRBJ2-7, with TRBD1 matching 8 bases. Germline assignment: CDR1 SGHRS and CDR2 YFSETQ. Trimming took 4 bases from V and 3 from J; bases not matched to a gene: 3. This CDR3 spans 13 amino acids. Filled out from reference TRBV5-1 and TRBJ2-7, the complete variable domain reads KAGVTQTPRYLIKTRGQQVTLSCSPISGHRSVSWYQQTPGQGLQFLFEYFSETQRNKGNFPGRFSGRQFSNSRSEMNVSTLELGDSALYLCASSQGQVYEQYFGPGTRLTVT.

V usage is TRBV11-2 and J usage is TRBJ2-7; D is perhaps TRBD2 (6 bases). CDR1 SGHAT and CDR2 FQNNGV come from the germline V gene. V lost 3 bases, J lost 3 bases, and 9 bases lay in between. CDR3 size: 13 residues. In DNA form, the CDR3 reads TGTGCCAGCAGCTTGGAGGGTTTCTACGAGCAGTACTTC. This encodes CASSLEGFYEQYF.

The chain uses TRBV12-5 and TRBJ2-3; 12 bases fit TRBD2. Trimming removed 4 bases from V and 6 bases from J; junction bases left unmatched: 2. The CDR3 is 14 residues long. Germline V gene sequence: CDR1 LGHNT, CDR2 FRNRAP. The CDR3 reads CASGSGTSGDTQYF. The DNA for the CDR3 is TGTGCTAGTGGTTCCGGGACTAGCGGGGATACGCAGTATTTT.

The chain employs TRBV30 and TRBJ2-5; no reliable D call. V shed 0 bases and J shed 1 base, with 12 bases lying between them. The CDR3 has 15 residues. Germline CDR1 is GTSNPN and CDR2 is SVGIG (reference sequence). As DNA, the CDR3 is TGTGCCTGGAGTGTACGGATCAGAATCCAAGAGACCCAGTACTTC. It encodes CAWSVRIRIQETQYF.

This clone was detected only once. The chain carries TRBV6-4 and TRBJ1-5, with 8 bases aligning to TRBD1. The V gene end was trimmed by 5 bases and the J gene end by 4 bases; junction bases not matched to a gene: 4. Germline V gene lookup returns CDR1 MRHNA and CDR2 SNTAGT. This CDR3 contains 14 residues. CDR3 sequence: CASSRDRGNQPQHF. Written as DNA, the CDR3 is TGTGCCAGCAGTCGAGACAGGGGTAATCAGCCCCAGCATTTT.

The chain couples TRBV30 to TRBJ2-7; no reliable D call. The germline gives CDR1 GTSNPN, CDR2 SVGIG (reference sequence). The CDR3 covers 12 residues. Trimming shortened V by 6 bases and J by 0 bases, and 9 bases separated the two germline ends. The CDR3 loop is CACQANSYEQYF. The CDR3 coding sequence is TGTGCCTGCCAGGCCAACTCCTACGAGCAGTACTTC.

This chain connects TRBV18 to TRBJ2-5; no reliable D call. Trimming cost V 0 bases and J 1 base, with 6 bases left between them. Germline CDR1 is KGHSH and CDR2 is LQKENI. This CDR3 spans 14 amino acids. In DNA form, the CDR3 reads TGTGCCAGCTCACCACCTAACTTCCAAGAGACCCAGTACTTC. As protein: CASSPPNFQETQYF.

The J gene is TRBJ2-3, the V gene TRBV4-1; 9 bases fit TRBD2. The germline V gene encodes CDR1 MGHRA and CDR2 YSYEKL. There are 17 residues in the CDR3. The junction had 4 bases not matched to a gene; V was cut back by 0 bases and J by 0 bases. CDR3 DNA: TGCGCCAGCAGCCAAGATAACCTAGCGGGAAGCACAGATACGCAGTATTTT. This translates into CASSQDNLAGSTDTQYF.

The chain has TRBV11-2 and TRBJ1-2, with TRBD1 matching 9 bases. Trimming took 6 bases from V and 4 from J; bases not matched to a gene: 0. The CDR3 is 12 amino acids. The germline V gene encodes CDR1 SGHAT and CDR2 FQNNGV. The CDR3 sequence: CASRGQGYGYTF. CDR3 in DNA: TGTGCCAGCAGGGGACAGGGCTATGGCTACACCTTC.

This clone came up a few times. The chain combines TRBV11-2 with TRBJ1-1; D uncertain. The CDR3 has 13 residues. Germline assignment: CDR1 SGHAT and CDR2 FQNNGV. V lost 6 bases and J 0 bases, leaving 8 bases between the germline ends. The CDR3 DNA sequence: TGTGCCAGCAGGTCGGGCATGAACACTGAAGCTTTCTTT. Encoded protein: CASRSGMNTEAFF.

This chain joins TRBV29-1 and TRBJ1-1; D may be TRBD1 (5 bases). Germline V gene sequence: CDR1 SQVTM, CDR2 ANQGSEA. The CDR3 extends over 13 amino acids. Trimming took 6 bases from V and 4 from J, leaving 15 bases between them. CDR3 in amino acids: CSVFRGYGTEAFF. CDR3 sequence (DNA): TGCAGCGTCTTTAGGGGTTATGGCACTGAAGCTTTCTTT. The full variable domain, in which reference TRBV29-1 and TRBJ1-1 provide the parts outside the CDR3, is SAVISQKPSRDICQRGTSLTIQCQVDSQVTMMFWYRQQPGQSLTLIATANQGSEATYESGFVIDKFPISRPNLTFSTLTVSNMSPEDSSIYLCSVFRGYGTEAFFGQGTRLTVV.

The chain is built from TRBV6-5 and TRBJ2-7; D may correspond to TRBD1 or TRBD2 (5 bases each). The CDR3 sequence is 11 residues long. V was cut by 7 bases and J by 6 bases, with 10 bases left in between. Per germline, CDR1 MNHEY and CDR2 SVGAGI. The CDR3 nucleotides read TGTGCCAGCACCCGGGGCCCCGAGCAGTACTTC. This translates into CASTRGPEQYF.

The rearrangement joins TRBV7-8 to TRBJ2-2; D not resolved. CDR1 is SGHVS and CDR2 is FQNEAQ in the germline V gene. The CDR3 consists of 16 residues. V was trimmed by 5 bases and J by 1 base, leaving 14 bases between them. The CDR3 is CASSRSALLNTGELFF. CDR3 nucleotides: TGTGCCAGCAGCCGGTCGGCACTCTTGAACACCGGGGAGCTGTTTTTT.

The genes are TRBV27 and TRBJ1-1, with 12 bases matching TRBD1. CDR3 length equals 18 residues. In germline, CDR1 is MNHEY, CDR2 SMNVEV (reference sequence). The junction had 11 bases not matched to a gene; V was cut back by 6 bases and J by 0 bases. CDR3 in DNA: TGTGCCAGCAGGGGTCTGCGGGGACAGGGGGCCTTGAACACTGAAGCTTTCTTT. Translated, it gives CASRGLRGQGALNTEAFF.

This CDR3 reads CASSAETGTYEQYF. CDR3 nucleotide sequence: TGTGCCAGCAGTGCCGAGACGGGGACCTACGAGCAGTACTTC. The V gene is TRBV6-5, the J gene TRBJ2-7; a weak D match, TRBD2 (5 bases). The CDR3 loop spans 14 amino acids. The germline V and J ends were trimmed by 5 bases and 2 bases, with 13 bases remaining between them. Germline CDR1 and CDR2: MNHEY and SVGAGI.

In its sample, this clone was seen once. V and J are TRBV18 and TRBJ2-7, with a possible D match to TRBD1 (6 bases). V lost 3 bases and J lost 4, with 16 bases in between. The CDR3 has 15 amino acids. Germline assignment: CDR1 KGHSH and CDR2 LQKENI. CDR3 bases: TGTGCCAGCTCACCCGGGACAACAGGGCTTTACGAGCAGTACTTC. Translating gives CASSPGTTGLYEQYF.

Note on this clone: Other nucleotide sequences from this sample produce the same CDR3. The chain is built from TRBV7-2 and TRBJ2-7; no definite D call. This CDR3 has 12 amino acids. Germline V gene sequence: CDR1 SGHTA, CDR2 FQGNSA. Trimming removed 3 bases from V and 4 bases from J, with 7 bases in between. The CDR3 spells CASSFDHYEQYF. CDR3 in DNA: TGTGCCAGCAGCTTCGACCATTACGAGCAGTACTTC.

This clone appeared a few times. The sample contains more than one DNA sequence encoding this CDR3. This chain joins TRBV2 and TRBJ1-2; the D gene is possibly TRBD1 (5 bases). CDR3 size: 13 residues. Germline V gene sequence: CDR1 SNHLY, CDR2 FYNNEI. V lost 6 bases to trimming and J lost 0 bases, with 8 bases between them. The CDR3 spells CASSRDSNYGYTF. The CDR3, as DNA: TGTGCCAGCAGCAGGGATTCTAACTATGGCTACACCTTC. Drawing the rest from reference TRBV2 and TRBJ1-2, the complete variable domain is EPEVTQTPSHQVTQMGQEVILRCVPISNHLYFYWYRQILGQKVEFLVSFYNNEISEKSEIFDDQFSVERPDGSNFTLKIRSTKLEDSAMYFCASSRDSNYGYTFGSGTRLTVV.

The rearrangement joins TRBV5-8 to TRBJ2-5, with 11 bases identical to TRBD2. Trimming at V came to 4 bases and at J to 3 bases, leaving 5 bases not matched to a gene. The CDR3 covers 15 residues. Germline V CDR1 and CDR2: SGHTS, YDEGEE. The CDR3 DNA is TGTGCCAGCAGCGGAGGGACTAGCGGTGAAGAGACCCAGTACTTC. It translates to CASSGGTSGEETQYF.

This rearrangement joins TRBV5-6 to TRBJ2-7, with TRBD2 matching 11 bases. The CDR3 totals 19 residues. Germline V gene sequence: CDR1 SGHDT, CDR2 YYEEEE. V lost 1 base to trimming and J lost 1 base; unmatched junction nucleotides: 13. The CDR3 reads CASSLRVVAGGRESYEQYF. Written as DNA, the CDR3 is TGTGCCAGCAGCTTGAGGGTGGTAGCGGGAGGGCGAGAGTCCTACGAGCAGTACTTC.

The gene calls are TRBV28 and TRBJ1-2; tentative D call: TRBD1 (5 bases). This CDR3 is 15 amino acids long. Trimming left V 1 base short and J 5 bases short, with 14 bases between. Germline V gene sequence: CDR1 MDHEN, CDR2 SYDVKM. The CDR3 bases are TGTGCCAGCAGTTTATTACCCGACAGTTCTTATGGCTACACCTTC. Protein: CASSLLPDSSYGYTF.

This chain uses TRBV15 with TRBJ2-2; 15 bases agree with TRBD2. Losses at the gene ends were 3 bases for V and 7 bases for J; bases not matched to a gene: 9. The CDR3 is 18 amino acids. Germline-derived CDR1 and CDR2 are LNHNV and YYDKDF (reference sequence). The CDR3 loop is CATSSSFGTSGGLGELFF. Written as DNA, the CDR3 is TGTGCCACCAGCAGTAGTTTTGGGACTAGCGGGGGGCTCGGGGAGCTGTTTTTT.

On this clone: This CDR3 is also generated by other DNA sequences in the sample. V gene TRBV7-9 combines with J gene TRBJ1-1, with TRBD1 identical over 7 bases. Per the germline V gene, CDR1 is SEHNR and CDR2 is FQNEAQ (reference sequence). Trimming removed 0 bases from V and 10 bases from J; junction bases left unmatched: 5. The CDR3 is 13 residues long. The CDR3 DNA sequence: TGTGCCAGCAGCTTAGCAGGGGGCCGGCGAGCTTTCTTT. This codes for CASSLAGGRRAFF.

V usage is TRBV5-1 and J usage is TRBJ2-7; a weak D match, TRBD2 (5 bases). V dropped 4 bases and J dropped 2 bases, with 16 bases sitting between them. CDR1 is SGHRS, CDR2 YFSETQ, per germline. The CDR3 spans 15 residues. CDR3 coding DNA: TGCGCCAGCAGCGGCGGGCAGGTACGACCCTACGAGCAGTACTTC. Its protein is CASSGGQVRPYEQYF.

J is TRBJ2-5 and V is TRBV5-1, with D unresolved. From germline, CDR1 is SGHRS and CDR2 YFSETQ. Trimming shortened V by 2 bases and J by 5 bases, and 10 bases separated the two germline ends. There are 13 residues in the CDR3. The CDR3 nucleotides read TGCGCCAGCAGCTTTAGGATGGAGGAGACCCAGTACTTC. Translation: CASSFRMEETQYF.

Comments on this clone: Mismatch with germline at one junction end may stem from a read error. The chain's CDR3 is CAISGTSGGASGYEQYF. Here the CDR3 DNA reads TGTGCCATCAGTGGGACTAGCGGGGGGGCCTCTGGCTACGAGCAGTACTTC. The chain joins TRBV6-1 to TRBJ2-7; 16 bases are a match to TRBD2. CDR1 is MNHNS and CDR2 is SASEGT in the germline V gene. This CDR3 spans 17 amino acids.

This chain connects TRBV6-6 to TRBJ2-7; D is ambiguous. Between the trimmed V and J ends, which lost 6 bases and 0 bases, there was a span of 15 bases. CDR1 is MNHNY and CDR2 is SVGAGI in the germline V gene (reference sequence). The CDR3 consists of 15 residues. The CDR3 region has the DNA TGTGCCAGCAGGGACCAACAGTTGACCTCCTACGAGCAGTACTTC. Translating it yields CASRDQQLTSYEQYF.

The rearrangement uses TRBV10-3 and TRBJ1-1; 7 nucleotides agree with TRBD1. The ends lost 3 bases at V and 0 bases at J; junction bases unmatched: 10. The CDR3 is made up of 17 amino acids. Looked up from germline, CDR1 is ENHRY and CDR2 is SYGVKD. The CDR3 sequence is CAISERQGGVVNTEAFF. The CDR3 DNA is TGTGCCATCAGTGAAAGACAGGGTGGGGTGGTGAACACTGAAGCTTTCTTT.

V usage is TRBV25-1 and J usage is TRBJ2-1; D is ambiguous. V gave up 2 bases and J gave up 2 bases, with 4 bases separating them. The CDR3 is 13 residues long. Germline V CDR1 and CDR2: MGHDK, SYGVNS. The CDR3, as DNA: TGTGCCAGCAGTGAAGGGACCTACAATGAGCAGTTCTTC. It codes for CASSEGTYNEQFF.

The chain couples TRBV25-1 to TRBJ2-1; tentative D call: TRBD2 (5 bases). From germline, CDR1 is MGHDK and CDR2 SYGVNS. The CDR3 spans 15 residues. V was pared by 6 bases and J by 0 bases, with 12 bases between. The CDR3 nucleotides are TGTGCCAGCAGGGACGCGGGTACCTCCTACAATGAGCAGTTCTTC. It encodes CASRDAGTSYNEQFF. The full variable domain, completed using reference TRBV25-1 and TRBJ2-1, is EADIYQTPRYLVIGTGKKITLECSQTMGHDKMYWYQQDPGMELHLIHYSYGVNSTEKGDLSSESTVSRIRTEHFPLTLESARPSHTSQYLCASRDAGTSYNEQFFGPGTRLTVL.

This sequence joins TRBV7-9 and TRBJ2-7, with 10 positions matching TRBD2. The CDR3 totals 14 residues. Germline V gene data show CDR1 as SEHNR and CDR2 as FQNEAQ (reference sequence). V was clipped by 1 base and J by 6 bases; unmatched bases: 3. Here the CDR3 DNA reads TGTGCCAGCAGCTTAGGCCTAGCGGGAGCCGAGCAGTACTTC. It codes for CASSLGLAGAEQYF. Supplemented by reference TRBV7-9 and TRBJ2-7, the full variable domain reads DTGVSQNPRHKITKRGQNVTFRCDPISEHNRLYWYRQTLGQGPEFLTYFQNEAQLEKSRLLSDRFSAERPKGSFSTLEIQRTEQGDSAMYLCASSLGLAGAEQYFGPGTRLTVT.

The genes are TRBV2 and TRBJ2-7; tentative D call: TRBD2 (5 bases). The V gene's germline CDR1 is SNHLY and CDR2 FYNNEI. V was pared by 8 bases and J by 3 bases, with 11 bases between. This CDR3 has 12 residues. The CDR3, as DNA: TGTGCCAGCTCCGTTACTAGCTACGAGCAGTACTTC. Amino acid sequence: CASSVTSYEQYF. The whole variable domain, remainder taken from reference TRBV2 and TRBJ2-7, is EPEVTQTPSHQVTQMGQEVILRCVPISNHLYFYWYRQILGQKVEFLVSFYNNEISEKSEIFDDQFSVERPDGSNFTLKIRSTKLEDSAMYFCASSVTSYEQYFGPGTRLTVT.